The 7 T cell receptor beta chains listed next were all sequenced from one sample in a study of identical twins. From the 5' RACE reads, TCRdb called clonotypes with MiXCR, one entry per CDR3 protein. The sample includes 200,000 to 250,000 distinct CDR3 sequences, approximately 7% of them seen just once. This same sample was also part of a study on yellow fever vaccine responses in identical twins.

Sequencing was carried out using memory (CD45RO+) T cells sorted from blood. These receptors all come from a woman younger than 35 in good health.

The table lists this clonotype with many counts. One junction end does not reproduce the germline sequence, and a read error may be involved. The V and J genes are TRBV29-1 and TRBJ2-1, with 10 bases fitting TRBD1. Germline values: CDR1 SQVTM, CDR2 ANQGSEA. CDR3 length: 11 residues. CDR3: CSVEELGQGIF. The DNA of the CDR3 is TGCAGCGTTGAAGAGTTGGGACAGGGGATCTTC.

This clonotype was counted ten times or more. The chain couples TRBV18 to TRBJ2-3; 10 positions match TRBD2. CDR1 KGHSH and CDR2 LQKENI come from the germline V gene. The CDR3 length is 15 residues. V shed 8 bases and J 3 bases; nucleotides not matched to a gene: 8. The CDR3 nucleotides are TGTGCCAGCCCCCGGAGCGGGGGGGCGACAGATACGCAGTATTTT. Translation: CASPRSGGATDTQYF.

This clonotype was seen repeatedly, ten times or more. V usage is TRBV6-5 and J usage is TRBJ2-1, with 7 nucleotides matching TRBD1. CDR3 size: 17 residues. CDR1 is MNHEY, CDR2 SVGAGI, per germline. V shed 4 bases and J 8 bases; nucleotides not matched to a gene: 17. For the CDR3, the DNA is TGTGCCAGCAGTTCCGGGCGACAGGGAAATTTCATCGATGAGCAGTTCTTC. Its translation: CASSSGRQGNFIDEQFF.

The chain joins TRBV5-1 to TRBJ2-7, with 7 bases that match TRBD1. V trimming: 4 bases; J trimming: 2 bases; junction bases outside the gene matches: 18. Germline CDR1 reads SGHRS; CDR2 reads YFSETQ. The CDR3 has 18 residues. CDR3 residues: CASSPDRLGSLHTYEQYV. CDR3 nucleotides: TGCGCCAGCAGCCCGGACAGGCTAGGATCGCTTCATACCTACGAGCAGTACGTC.

This chain joins TRBV5-1 and TRBJ2-1; D may be TRBD1 or TRBD2 (5 bases each). Trimming stripped 7 bases from V and 2 bases from J, with 13 bases between. Germline CDR1 SGHRS, CDR2 YFSETQ. The CDR3 sequence is 14 residues long. This CDR3 is CASSERDAYNEQFF. For the CDR3, the DNA is TGCGCCAGCTCCGAACGGGACGCCTACAATGAGCAGTTCTTC.

This rearrangement joins TRBV7-6 to TRBJ1-3; no definite D call. The length of the CDR3 is 13 residues. Trimming removed 5 bases at V and 0 bases at J, with 5 bases between. Germline CDR1 SGHVS, CDR2 FNYEAQ. The CDR3 region is CASSPTSGNTIYF. The CDR3 nucleotides are TGTGCCAGCAGCCCCACCTCTGGAAACACCATATATTTT.

This clonotype was seen at least ten times. The rearrangement joins TRBV29-1 to TRBJ1-4; TRBD1 might be the D (6 bases). The CDR3 spans 13 residues. CDR1 and CDR2 (germline): SQVTM, ANQGSEA. V lost 6 bases, J lost 7 bases, and 15 bases lay in between. The CDR3 sequence: CSVEQGLGEKLFF. For the CDR3, the DNA is TGCAGCGTGGAACAGGGCTTGGGTGAAAAACTGTTTTTT.